This entry features one T cell receptor beta chain sequence. No cognate antigen has been identified for it. The sample holds no much larger clone one base away, and base qualities are not on file. The sample is drawn from a study of long-term antiretroviral therapy in people with HIV (dated by TCRdb to between 2020 and 2023). Describing the broader study: The earliest samples were collected roughly a decade before the 2015 WHO recommendation for immediate ART, at a time when ART was usually postponed until CD4 counts fell. No cross-contamination during QIAcube processing was seen in test extractions of a monoclonal T-cell line run alongside roughly 30 polyclonal samples. The cohort contributed about 180 cryopreserved PBMC samples from 25 to 35 adults with confirmed HIV infection, collected serially over a mean of approximately 6 years (range 1-12). About 40% of the 30 participants with HIV were female. A retrospective serial study tested whether ART initiation and durable HIV suppression were associated with changes in peripheral blood TRB repertoire composition and diversity. The research as a whole found: Because PBMC availability was limited, only the TCR beta chain was sequenced, with no alpha chain pairing. Starting ART was linked to a significant rise in TRB diversity, yet even after long-term ART the diversity remained significantly lower than in transplant donor controls. Samples dated from the mid-2000s to the late 2010s, and the ART regimens used may be less effective than current ones. Unsorted PBMC were profiled instead of sorted CD4+ and CD8+ T cells because pre-ART samples had limited cell numbers. No data were available on ART adherence, viral resistance or therapy changes, limiting inferences about post-ART repertoire changes. Expanded TRB clones identified before ART initiation dominated the repertoire at all time points, although this dominance fluctuated and declined in many PLHIV after ART. Narrower CDR3 length ranges were observed in HIV repertoires than in controls, and an antigen-experienced repertoire with only a slight naive shift after ART was suggested by the network structure.

V ends up 1 base short and J 5 bases short, with an unmatched junction base count of 9. The CDR3 holds 16 amino acids from the cysteine to the phenylalanine. Only the CDR3 part of the read is kept: 48 bases, read in frame from the first base. In the germline V gene, CDR1 corresponds to LGHNA and CDR2 to YNFKEQ. The immunoSEQ hsTCRB v3.0 assay was used at survey level resolution for TRB variable region sequencing. A depth of 40,000-50,000 T-cell genomes per sample was targeted for TRB sequencing. TRB libraries were pooled and sequenced on an Illumina MiSeq using a v3 150-cycle kit. The published analysis was carried out like this. Repertoire analysis was performed in R inside a reproducible Nextflow workflow that covered QC, data transformation and analysis. Custom analyses were implemented in LymphoSeq2, an R package for AIRR-Seq data exploration. After excluding several samples that yielded fewer than 5000 total TRB sequences, 150 to 200 HIV repertoires remained for analysis. Among the roughly 190 retained HIV repertoires, 59 were collected before ART initiation and 129 were collected after ART initiation. Repertoires were downsampled to 5000 TRB nucleotide sequences, with summary statistics averaged over 100 downsampling iterations. Only TRB sequences with CDR3 regions of at least seven amino acids were retained for analysis. A Shannon entropy-derived clonality score and the Gini coefficient were used to measure diversity. In repertoire networks, the top 5000 CDR3 amino acid sequences were linked whenever an edit distance of one separated two sequences. GLIPH2 predicted antigen specificity groups and MHC restriction for TRB CDR3 amino acid sequences. CDR3 amino acid sequences were matched against VDJdb and McPAS-TCR to flag known CMV, EBV, HIV or tissue antigen associations. Pre-ART, post-ART and control groups were compared with Wilcoxon signed-rank tests and Holm-Bonferroni correction. TCRdb took over this immuneACCESS table, retaining in-frame rearrangements with V and J assigned. Such tables are incomplete; in checked studies, under half of the missing clones stem from an unresolved V gene, and the remainder is unexplained. V, J and clone size are those of that table, while D and trimming were read from the DNA. The sample records fewer than 45,000 clones, 85% to 95% of which are singletons. The ten largest clones capture roughly 3.6% of the sample.

Inclusion was restricted to participants for whom at least one PBMC sample before ART initiation and at least two post-ART samples were available. Every participant with HIV received treatment in the United States of America. Before DNA extraction, cryopreserved samples of about 1-11 million PBMC were thawed and then washed. At the time of the earliest PBMC sample for each participant with HIV, ages ranged from about 20 to 55 years. PBMC samples were contributed by each participant from 1-4 timepoints before ART initiation and 2-8 timepoints after ART initiation, with a median of 7 samples. Serial HIV viral load, CD4+ T-cell count, ART history and demographic data were obtained for every participant. Genomic DNA was extracted from unsorted PBMC with a Qiagen kit on a QIAcube, processed in batches of 12 samples.

This TCR derives from a woman between 45 and 60 years old with HIV. The sample consisted of unsorted PBMCs, taken 4.1 years after starting antiretroviral therapy. The rearranged segments are TRBV4-2 and TRBJ2-7, with 9 bases aligning to TRBD1. The CDR3 protein sequence reads: CASSQAPLGQGDEQYF. The nucleotide sequence is TGTGCCAGCAGCCAAGCCCCTTTGGGACAGGGTGACGAGCAGTACTTC.